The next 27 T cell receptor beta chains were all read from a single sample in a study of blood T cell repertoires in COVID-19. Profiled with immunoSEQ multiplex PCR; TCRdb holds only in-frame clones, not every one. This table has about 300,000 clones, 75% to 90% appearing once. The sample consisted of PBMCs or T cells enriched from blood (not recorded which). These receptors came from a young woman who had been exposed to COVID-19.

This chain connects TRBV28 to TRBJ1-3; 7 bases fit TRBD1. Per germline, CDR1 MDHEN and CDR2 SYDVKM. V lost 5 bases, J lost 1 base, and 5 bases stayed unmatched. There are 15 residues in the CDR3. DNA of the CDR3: TGTGCCAGCAGTACCCAGACAGGGTCTGGAAACACCATATATTTT. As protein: CASSTQTGSGNTIYF.

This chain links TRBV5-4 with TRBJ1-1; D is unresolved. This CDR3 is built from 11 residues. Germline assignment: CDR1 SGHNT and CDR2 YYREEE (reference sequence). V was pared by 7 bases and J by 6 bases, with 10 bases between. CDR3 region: CASGGGAEAFF. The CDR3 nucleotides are TGTGCCAGCGGAGGTGGAGCTGAAGCTTTCTTT. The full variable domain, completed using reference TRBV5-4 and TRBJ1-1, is ETGVTQSPTHLIKTRGQQVTLRCSSQSGHNTVSWYQQALGQGPQFIFQYYREEENGRGNFPPRFSGLQFPNYSSELNVNALELDDSALYLCASGGGAEAFFGQGTRLTVV.

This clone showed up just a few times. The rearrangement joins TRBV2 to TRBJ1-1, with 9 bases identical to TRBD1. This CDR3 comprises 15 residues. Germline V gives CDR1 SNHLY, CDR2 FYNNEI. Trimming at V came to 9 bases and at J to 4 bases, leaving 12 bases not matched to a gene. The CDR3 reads CARGRGTGLGTEAFF. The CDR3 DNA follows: TGTGCCAGGGGGAGGGGGACAGGGCTGGGCACTGAAGCTTTCTTT.

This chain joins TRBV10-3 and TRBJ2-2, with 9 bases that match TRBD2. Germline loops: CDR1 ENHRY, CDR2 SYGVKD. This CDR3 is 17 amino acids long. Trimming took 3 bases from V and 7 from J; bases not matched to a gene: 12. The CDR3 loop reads CAISDISGRTGGGELFF. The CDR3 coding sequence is TGTGCCATCAGTGATATTAGCGGGAGAACTGGGGGCGGGGAGCTGTTTTTT.

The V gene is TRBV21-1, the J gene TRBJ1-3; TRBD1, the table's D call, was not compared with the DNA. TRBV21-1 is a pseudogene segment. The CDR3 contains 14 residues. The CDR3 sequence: CASSKTATGNTIYF. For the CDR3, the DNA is TGTGCCAGCAGCAAGACAGCTACTGGAAACACCATATATTTT.

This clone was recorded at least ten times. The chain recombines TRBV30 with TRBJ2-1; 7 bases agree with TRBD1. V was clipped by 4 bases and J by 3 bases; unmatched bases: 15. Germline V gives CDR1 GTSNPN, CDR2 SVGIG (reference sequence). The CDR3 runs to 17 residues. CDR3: CAWKERNRGSVYNEQFF. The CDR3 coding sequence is TGTGCCTGGAAAGAACGAAACAGGGGAAGCGTCTACAATGAGCAGTTCTTC.

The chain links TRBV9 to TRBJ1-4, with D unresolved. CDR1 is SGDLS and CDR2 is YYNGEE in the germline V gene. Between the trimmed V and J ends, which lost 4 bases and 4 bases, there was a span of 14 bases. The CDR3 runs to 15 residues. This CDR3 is CASSKSGEYNEKLFF. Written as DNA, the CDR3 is TGTGCCAGCAGCAAGTCGGGAGAGTATAATGAAAAACTGTTTTTT. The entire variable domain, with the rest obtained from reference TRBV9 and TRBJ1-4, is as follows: DSGVTQTPKHLITATGQRVTLRCSPRSGDLSVYWYQQSLDQGLQFLIQYYNGEERAKGNILERFSAQQFPDLHSELNLSSLELGDSALYFCASSKSGEYNEKLFFGSGTQLSVL.

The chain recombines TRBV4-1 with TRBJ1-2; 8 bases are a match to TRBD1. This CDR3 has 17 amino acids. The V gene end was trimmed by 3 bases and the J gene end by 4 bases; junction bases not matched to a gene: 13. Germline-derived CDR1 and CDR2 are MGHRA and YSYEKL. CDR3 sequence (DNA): TGCGCCAGCAGCCAGCAACAGGGGGGGGTGTCTTCCTATGGCTACACCTTC. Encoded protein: CASSQQQGGVSSYGYTF.

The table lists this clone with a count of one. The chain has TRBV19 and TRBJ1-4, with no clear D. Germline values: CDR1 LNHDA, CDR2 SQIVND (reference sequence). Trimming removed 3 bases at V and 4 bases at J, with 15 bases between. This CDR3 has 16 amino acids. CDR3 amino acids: CASSIPKAAINEKLFF. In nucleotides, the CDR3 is TGTGCCAGTAGTATTCCCAAAGCGGCCATTAATGAAAAACTGTTTTTT. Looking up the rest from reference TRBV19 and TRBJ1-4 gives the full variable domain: DGGITQSPKYLFRKEGQNVTLSCEQNLNHDAMYWYRQDPGQGLRLIYYSQIVNDFQKGDIAEGYSVSREKKESFPLTVTSAQKNPTAFYLCASSIPKAAINEKLFFGSGTQLSVL.

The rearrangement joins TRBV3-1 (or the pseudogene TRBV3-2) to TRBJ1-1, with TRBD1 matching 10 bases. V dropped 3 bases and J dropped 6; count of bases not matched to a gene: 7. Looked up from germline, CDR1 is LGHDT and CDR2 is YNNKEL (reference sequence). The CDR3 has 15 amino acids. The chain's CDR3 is CASSQRPGQGSEAFF. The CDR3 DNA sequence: TGTGCCAGCAGCCAGAGACCGGGACAGGGGTCTGAAGCTTTCTTT.

CDR3 nucleotide sequence: TGTGCCAGCAGCTTAGGATTGACTAGCGGACAGTACTTC. Its translation: CASSLGLTSGQYF. V usage is TRBV11-2 and J usage is TRBJ2-5; TRBD2 matches 9 bases. V trimming: 1 base; J trimming: 11 bases; junction bases outside the gene matches: 5. CDR3 length: 13 residues. The V gene's germline CDR1 is SGHAT and CDR2 FQNNGV. Supplemented by reference TRBV11-2 and TRBJ2-5, the full variable domain reads EAGVAQSPRYKIIEKRQSVAFWCNPISGHATLYWYQQILGQGPKLLIQFQNNGVVDDSQLPKDRFSAERLKGVDSTLKIQPAKLEDSAVYLCASSLGLTSGQYFGPGTRLLVL.

CDR3 sequence: CASTPGHQAKNIQYF. In DNA, the CDR3 is TGTGCCAGCACCCCGGGACATCAAGCCAAAAACATTCAGTACTTC. The chain is built from TRBV28 and TRBJ2-4; the D gene is possibly TRBD1 (6 bases). V was shortened by 7 bases and J by 0 bases, with 13 bases between the two germline ends. The CDR3 contains 15 residues. Germline loops: CDR1 MDHEN, CDR2 SYDVKM.

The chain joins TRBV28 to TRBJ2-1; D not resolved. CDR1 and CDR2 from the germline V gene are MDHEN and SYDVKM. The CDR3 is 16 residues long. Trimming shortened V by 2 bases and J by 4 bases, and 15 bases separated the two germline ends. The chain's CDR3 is CASSLTLQNPYNEQFF. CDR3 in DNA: TGTGCCAGCAGTTTAACCCTCCAGAACCCATACAATGAGCAGTTCTTC.

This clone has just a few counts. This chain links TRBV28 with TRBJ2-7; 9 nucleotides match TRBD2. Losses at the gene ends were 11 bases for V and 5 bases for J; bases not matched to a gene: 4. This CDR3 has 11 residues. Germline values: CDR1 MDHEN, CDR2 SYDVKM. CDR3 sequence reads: CALLAGNEQYF. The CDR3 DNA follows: TGTGCCCTTCTAGCGGGGAACGAGCAGTACTTC.

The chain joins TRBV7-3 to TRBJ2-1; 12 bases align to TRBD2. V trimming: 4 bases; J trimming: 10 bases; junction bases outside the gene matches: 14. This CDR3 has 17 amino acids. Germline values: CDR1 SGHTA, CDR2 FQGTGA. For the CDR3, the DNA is TGTGCCAGCAGCTCAACCGCCGGACTAGCGGGACGGGGGGAGCAGTTCTTC. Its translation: CASSSTAGLAGRGEQFF.

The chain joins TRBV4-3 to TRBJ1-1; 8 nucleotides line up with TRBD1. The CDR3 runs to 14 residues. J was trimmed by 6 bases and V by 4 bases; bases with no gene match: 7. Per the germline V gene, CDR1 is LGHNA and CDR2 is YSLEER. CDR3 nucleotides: TGCGCCAGCAGCCCAGGACAGGGTGGACCTGAAGCTTTCTTT. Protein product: CASSPGQGGPEAFF.

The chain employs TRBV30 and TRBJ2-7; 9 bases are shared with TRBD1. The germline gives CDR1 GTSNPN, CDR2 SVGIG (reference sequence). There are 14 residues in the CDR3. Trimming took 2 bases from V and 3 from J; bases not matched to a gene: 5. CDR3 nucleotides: TGTGCCTGGAGTACGGGACAGGGTTTCTACGAGCAGTACTTC. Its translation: CAWSTGQGFYEQYF.

CDR3 coding DNA: TGTGCCACCGACAGAATGGGGAATGAGCAGTTCTTC. Translation: CATDRMGNEQFF. The gene calls are TRBV27 and TRBJ2-1; D may be TRBD1 (5 bases). Germline V gene sequence: CDR1 MNHEY, CDR2 SMNVEV (reference sequence). Trimming stripped 10 bases from V and 7 bases from J, with 14 bases between. CDR3 length: 12 residues.

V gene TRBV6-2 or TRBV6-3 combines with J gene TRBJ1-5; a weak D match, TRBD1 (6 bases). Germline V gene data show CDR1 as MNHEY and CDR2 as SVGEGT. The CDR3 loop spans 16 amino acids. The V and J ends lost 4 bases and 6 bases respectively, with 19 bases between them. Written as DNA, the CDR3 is TGTGCCAGCAGTTGGCAGGGGATTGAGGCTGGTCAGCCCCAGCATTTT. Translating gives CASSWQGIEAGQPQHF.

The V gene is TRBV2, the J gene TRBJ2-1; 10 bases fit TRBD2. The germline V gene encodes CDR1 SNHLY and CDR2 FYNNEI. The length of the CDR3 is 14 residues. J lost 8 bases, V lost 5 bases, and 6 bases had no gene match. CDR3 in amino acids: CASSLAGVNDEQFF. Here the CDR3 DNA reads TGTGCCAGCAGTCTAGCGGGAGTAAATGATGAGCAGTTCTTC.

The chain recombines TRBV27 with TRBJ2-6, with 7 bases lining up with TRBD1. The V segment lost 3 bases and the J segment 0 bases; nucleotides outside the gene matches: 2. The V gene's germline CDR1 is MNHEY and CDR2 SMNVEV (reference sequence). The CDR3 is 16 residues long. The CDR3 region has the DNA TGTGCCAGCAGTTTGTCAGGGGGCTCTGGGGCCAACGTCCTGACTTTC. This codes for CASSLSGGSGANVLTF.

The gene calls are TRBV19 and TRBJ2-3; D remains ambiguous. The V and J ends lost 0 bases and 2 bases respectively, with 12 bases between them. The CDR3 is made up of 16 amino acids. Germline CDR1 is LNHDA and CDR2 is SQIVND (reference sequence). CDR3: CASSIEGRWPTDTQYF. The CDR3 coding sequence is TGTGCCAGTAGTATAGAAGGCAGGTGGCCCACAGATACGCAGTATTTT.

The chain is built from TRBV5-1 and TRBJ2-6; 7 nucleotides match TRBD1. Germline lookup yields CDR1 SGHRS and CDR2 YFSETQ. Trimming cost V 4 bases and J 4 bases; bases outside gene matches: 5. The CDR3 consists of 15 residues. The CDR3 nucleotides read TGCGCCAGCAGCCTAACAGGGGAAGGGGCCAACGTCCTGACTTTC. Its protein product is CASSLTGEGANVLTF.

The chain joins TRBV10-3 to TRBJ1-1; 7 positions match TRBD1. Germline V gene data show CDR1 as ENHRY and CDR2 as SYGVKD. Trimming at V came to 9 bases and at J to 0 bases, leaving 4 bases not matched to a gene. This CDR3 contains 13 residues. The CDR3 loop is CAILGQLNTEAFF. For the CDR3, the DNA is TGTGCCATTTTGGGACAGCTGAACACTGAAGCTTTCTTT.

CDR3 nucleotide sequence: TGCAGCGTTGCGGACAGAGGGGGCGAAAAACTGTTTTTT. Its protein is CSVADRGGEKLFF. This chain uses TRBV29-1 with TRBJ1-4; 7 bases line up with TRBD1. The CDR3 is 13 residues long. Unmatched junction bases numbered 7, after V lost 4 bases and J lost 8 bases. CDR1 is SQVTM, CDR2 ANQGSEA, per germline.

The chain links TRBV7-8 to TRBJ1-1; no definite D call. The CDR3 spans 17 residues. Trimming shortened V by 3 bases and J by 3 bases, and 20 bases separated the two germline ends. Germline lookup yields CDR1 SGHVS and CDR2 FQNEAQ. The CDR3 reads CASSFYPQTTRYTEAFF. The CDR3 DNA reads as TGTGCCAGCAGCTTTTATCCTCAAACTACAAGATACACTGAAGCTTTCTTT.

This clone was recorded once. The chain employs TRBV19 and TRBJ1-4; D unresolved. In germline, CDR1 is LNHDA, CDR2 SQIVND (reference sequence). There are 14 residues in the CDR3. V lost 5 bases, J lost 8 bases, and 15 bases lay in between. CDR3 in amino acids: CASSENVQWEKLFF. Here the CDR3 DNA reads TGTGCCAGTAGTGAGAATGTTCAATGGGAAAAACTGTTTTTT.